This TCR beta chain is from a study of blood T cell repertoires in COVID-19. Produced via immunoSEQ multiplex PCR; TCRdb's table is partial and in-frame only. The repertoire consists of 200,000 to 300,000 clones, with 70% to 90% occurring once and the leading ten covering roughly 6.8%. The Seattle patients joined while their infection was active and were tracked longitudinally afterward. Input material: peripheral blood. This TCR came from a woman aged 25 to 39 with COVID-19, enrolled during active disease.

The CDR3 nucleotides are TGTGCCAGTAGTATGTATGGAGCTATAAACACTGAAGCTTTCTTT. Translated: CASSMYGAINTEAFF. The chain has TRBV19 and TRBJ1-1, with unresolved D. The V and J ends lost 3 bases and 2 bases respectively, with 13 bases between them. The CDR3 sequence is 15 residues long. Germline V gives CDR1 LNHDA, CDR2 SQIVND (reference sequence).